The 19 T cell receptor beta chains below come from one sample, sequenced in a study of identical twins. From the 5' RACE reads, TCRdb called clonotypes with MiXCR, one entry per CDR3 protein. This table holds 400,000 to 500,000 distinct CDR3 sequences, roughly an eighth found once. The sample was also reused in another study, on yellow fever vaccine responses in identical twins.

Sequencing input: CD4+ T cells sorted from blood. The receptors were sampled from a woman younger than 30 in good health.

J is TRBJ2-1 and V is TRBV25-1, with D perhaps assigned TRBD1 or TRBD2 (5 bases each). The CDR3 runs to 13 residues. V lost 6 bases and J 6 bases, leaving 12 bases between the germline ends. Germline lookup yields CDR1 MGHDK and CDR2 SYGVNS. CDR3: CASSAFGGNEQFF. The CDR3 bases are TGTGCCAGCAGCGCATTTGGGGGCAATGAGCAGTTCTTC.

This chain joins TRBV5-5 and TRBJ2-2, with a possible D match to TRBD1 (6 bases). In germline, CDR1 is SGHKS, CDR2 YYEKEE (reference sequence). The CDR3 length is 15 residues. Trimming shortened V by 4 bases and J by 5 bases, and 15 bases separated the two germline ends. CDR3 sequence reads: CASSEDSSATGELFF. The CDR3 DNA reads TGTGCCAGCAGCGAGGACAGTTCCGCAACCGGGGAGCTGTTTTTT. Complete variable domain (other parts from reference TRBV5-5 and TRBJ2-2): DAGVTQSPTHLIKTRGQQVTLRCSPISGHKSVSWYQQVLGQGPQFIFQYYEKEERGRGNFPDRFSARQFPNYSSELNVNALLLGDSALYLCASSEDSSATGELFFGEGSRLTVL.

This clonotype appeared many times. This chain joins TRBV5-1 and TRBJ2-7; TRBD2 is a possible D gene (5 bases). The CDR3 extends over 15 amino acids. V lost 2 bases to trimming and J lost 3 bases, with 15 bases between them. Germline loops: CDR1 SGHRS, CDR2 YFSETQ. The CDR3 reads CASSLRGFGSYEQYF. The CDR3 DNA reads as TGCGCCAGCAGCTTACGAGGGTTTGGAAGCTACGAGCAGTACTTC.

The rearrangement joins TRBV4-2 to TRBJ1-1; no clear D. V gave up 0 bases and J gave up 1 base, with 12 bases separating them. Per the germline V gene, CDR1 is LGHNA and CDR2 is YNFKEQ. The CDR3 sequence is 16 residues long. The CDR3 spells CASSQDQRRQNTEAFF. CDR3 nucleotides: TGTGCCAGCAGCCAAGATCAGCGGAGACAGAACACTGAAGCTTTCTTT.

This clonotype was seen more than once but under ten times. The chain uses TRBV7-2 and TRBJ2-3, with 8 bases fitting TRBD2. V was clipped by 2 bases and J by 5 bases; unmatched bases: 9. The CDR3 runs 16 residues. CDR1 and CDR2 from the germline V gene are SGHTA and FQGNSA. CDR3 sequence reads: CASSLFAGGGKDTQYF. CDR3 coding DNA: TGTGCCAGCAGCTTATTTGCGGGGGGAGGGAAAGATACGCAGTATTTT.

This clonotype was picked up many times. V and J are TRBV5-1 and TRBJ2-3; perhaps TRBD2 as D (5 bases). In germline, CDR1 is SGHRS, CDR2 YFSETQ. V lost 4 bases and J 6 bases, leaving 9 bases between the germline ends. This CDR3 is built from 12 residues. The CDR3 DNA sequence: TGCGCCAGCAGCCTCCGGAGGGATACGCAGTATTTT. This codes for CASSLRRDTQYF. Together with reference TRBV5-1 and TRBJ2-3, the CDR3 gives the full variable domain: KAGVTQTPRYLIKTRGQQVTLSCSPISGHRSVSWYQQTPGQGLQFLFEYFSETQRNKGNFPGRFSGRQFSNSRSEMNVSTLELGDSALYLCASSLRRDTQYFGPGTRLTVL.

V is TRBV4-1 and J is TRBJ2-7; no definite D call. Trimming pared 4 bases from V and 6 bases from J, leaving 19 bases between. Germline-derived CDR1 and CDR2 are MGHRA and YSYEKL. The CDR3 sequence is 15 residues long. In DNA form, the CDR3 reads TGCGCCAGCAGCCCTCATCCCCGCCTCTCTGGCGAGCAGTACTTC. Amino acids: CASSPHPRLSGEQYF.

This clonotype was detected ten times or more. The chain carries TRBV5-5 and TRBJ1-1, with TRBD1 as a possible D gene (5 bases). The CDR3 has 16 residues. Germline V gene lookup returns CDR1 SGHKS and CDR2 YYEKEE (reference sequence). V lost 4 bases and J lost 3, with 19 bases in between. The CDR3, as DNA: TGTGCCAGCAGCAAGTCAATACAGGAATCGGACACTGAAGCTTTCTTT. Amino acids: CASSKSIQESDTEAFF. Looking up the rest from reference TRBV5-5 and TRBJ1-1 gives the full variable domain: DAGVTQSPTHLIKTRGQQVTLRCSPISGHKSVSWYQQVLGQGPQFIFQYYEKEERGRGNFPDRFSARQFPNYSSELNVNALLLGDSALYLCASSKSIQESDTEAFFGQGTRLTVV.

The gene calls are TRBV10-3 and TRBJ2-2, with a possible D match to TRBD2 (5 bases). Germline CDR1 and CDR2: ENHRY and SYGVKD. V dropped 11 bases and J dropped 8 bases, with 15 bases sitting between them. The CDR3 covers 12 residues. In DNA form, the CDR3 reads TGTGCCCTCGGAGACGGGGTTGGGGAGCTGTTTTTT. Translation gives CALGDGVGELFF.

This clonotype was counted only a few times. The chain has TRBV3-1 and TRBJ2-7, with 7 nucleotides matching TRBD2. Losses at the gene ends were 6 bases for V and 0 bases for J; bases not matched to a gene: 11. CDR3 length: 16 residues. In germline, CDR1 is LGHDT, CDR2 YNNKEL (reference sequence). CDR3 loop: CASSRSGGGSSYEQYF. The CDR3 nucleotides read TGTGCCAGCAGTCGAAGCGGCGGGGGTAGCTCCTACGAGCAGTACTTC.

This clonotype came up a few times. CDR3 nucleotides: TGTGCCAGCAGCAGTGGACTAGCGGGATACACAGATACGCAGTATTTT. It encodes CASSSGLAGYTDTQYF. The rearrangement links TRBV5-4 to TRBJ2-3; 12 positions agree with TRBD2. CDR1 and CDR2 (germline): SGHNT, YYREEE (reference sequence). V was clipped by 4 bases and J by 2 bases; unmatched bases: 5. This CDR3 contains 16 residues.

The chain couples TRBV29-1 to TRBJ2-5; the D is unclear. In germline, CDR1 is SQVTM, CDR2 ANQGSEA. This CDR3 region has 13 residues. Trimming removed 6 bases from V and 8 bases from J, with 19 bases in between. In DNA form, the CDR3 reads TGCAGCGTCGAACACAGCAGAGAAACCACCCAGTACTTC. Amino acids: CSVEHSRETTQYF.

This clonotype came up many times. V is TRBV12-3 or TRBV12-4 and J is TRBJ2-7; a weak D match, TRBD2 (7 bases). CDR3 size: 15 residues. The germline V and J ends were trimmed by 1 base and 3 bases, with 13 bases remaining between them. CDR3 protein: CASSLGGGGYYEQYF. DNA for the CDR3: TGTGCCAGCAGTTTAGGGGGGGGCGGTTACTACGAGCAGTACTTC.

The chain recombines TRBV29-1 with TRBJ2-2, with 8 bases aligning to TRBD2. Germline V gene data show CDR1 as SQVTM and CDR2 as ANQGSEA. Losses at the gene ends were 8 bases for V and 4 bases for J; bases not matched to a gene: 9. The CDR3 has 14 residues. The CDR3 region has the DNA TGCAGCATTACCGGGAGGGGGGTCACCGGGGAGCTGTTTTTT. This gives the protein CSITGRGVTGELFF.

This clonotype was counted a few times. The genes are TRBV12-3 or TRBV12-4 and TRBJ1-5; the D gene is possibly TRBD1 (5 bases). This CDR3 contains 14 residues. V dropped 3 bases and J dropped 6 bases, with 12 bases sitting between them. This CDR3 reads CASSFQGGSQPQHF. The DNA of the CDR3 is TGTGCCAGCAGTTTTCAGGGAGGTAGTCAGCCCCAGCATTTT.

The chain has TRBV28 and TRBJ2-7; D call uncertain. The CDR3 loop spans 14 amino acids. Germline CDR1 MDHEN, CDR2 SYDVKM. V was trimmed by 3 bases and J by 6 bases, leaving 15 bases between them. The CDR3 sequence is CASSFRLVSSEQYF. The CDR3 DNA is TGTGCCAGCAGTTTTCGTCTAGTCAGTTCCGAGCAGTACTTC.

This clonotype was recorded many times. The genes are TRBV27 and TRBJ1-1, with D possibly matching TRBD1 (6 bases). The CDR3 extends over 13 amino acids. The V end was cut by 7 bases, the J end by 2 bases, with 11 bases between. Germline CDR1 and CDR2: MNHEY and SMNVEV (reference sequence). CDR3 nucleotide sequence: TGTGCCAGCATAAAGGGGGGAAACACTGAAGCTTTCTTT. Translating it yields CASIKGGNTEAFF.

This clonotype was seen repeatedly, ten times or more. V usage is TRBV29-1 and J usage is TRBJ2-1, with TRBD1 as a possible D gene (5 bases). V lost 1 base and J 10 bases, leaving 11 bases between the germline ends. Germline V gene sequence: CDR1 SQVTM, CDR2 ANQGSEA. This CDR3 has 12 amino acids. This CDR3 reads CSVEADSLEQFF. The CDR3 DNA follows: TGCAGCGTTGAAGCAGACAGCCTAGAGCAGTTCTTC.

This clonotype has at least ten counts. The chain joins TRBV29-1 to TRBJ2-7; the D is unclear. The CDR3 is 13 amino acids. Germline loops: CDR1 SQVTM, CDR2 ANQGSEA. V lost 1 base and J lost 2, with 9 bases in between. The CDR3 DNA reads as TGCAGCGTTGAAGTGTCCAGAACCTACGAGCAGTACTTC. It translates to CSVEVSRTYEQYF.